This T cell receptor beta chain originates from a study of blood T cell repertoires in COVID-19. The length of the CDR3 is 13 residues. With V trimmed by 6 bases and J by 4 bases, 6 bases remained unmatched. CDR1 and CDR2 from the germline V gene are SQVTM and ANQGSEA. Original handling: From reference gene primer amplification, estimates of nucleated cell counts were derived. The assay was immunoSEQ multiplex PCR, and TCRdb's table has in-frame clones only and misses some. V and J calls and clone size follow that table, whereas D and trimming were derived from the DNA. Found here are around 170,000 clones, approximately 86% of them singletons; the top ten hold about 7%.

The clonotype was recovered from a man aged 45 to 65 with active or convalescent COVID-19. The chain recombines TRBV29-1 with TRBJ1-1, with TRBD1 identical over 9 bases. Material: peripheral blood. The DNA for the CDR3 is TGCAGCGTCGGACAGGGGTACGTCACTGAAGCTTTCTTT. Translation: CSVGQGYVTEAFF.